This section outlines one TCR beta chain sequence together with its context. The data were taken from a study of T-cell reconstitution after alpha-beta-depleted transplantation in children. Unique molecular identifiers featured in how the TCRbeta library was prepared. TCRdb re-called the PCR reads with MiXCR, one entry per CDR3 protein. This table has around 380,000 distinct CDR3 sequences, about 11% appearing once. V was pared by 3 bases and J by 5 bases, with 4 bases between. This CDR3 region has 10 residues. Germline V lookup: CDR1 SQVTM, CDR2 ANQGSEA. The material sequenced was PBMCs from the stem cell graft donor, taken from the stem cell graft. The TCR originated in a human donor who donated a stem cell graft to a child with acute myeloid leukemia. This chain joins TRBV29-1 and TRBJ1-2; D unclear. The CDR3 reads CSVDPYGYTF. CDR3 sequence (DNA): TGCAGCGTTGACCCTTATGGCTACACCTTC.